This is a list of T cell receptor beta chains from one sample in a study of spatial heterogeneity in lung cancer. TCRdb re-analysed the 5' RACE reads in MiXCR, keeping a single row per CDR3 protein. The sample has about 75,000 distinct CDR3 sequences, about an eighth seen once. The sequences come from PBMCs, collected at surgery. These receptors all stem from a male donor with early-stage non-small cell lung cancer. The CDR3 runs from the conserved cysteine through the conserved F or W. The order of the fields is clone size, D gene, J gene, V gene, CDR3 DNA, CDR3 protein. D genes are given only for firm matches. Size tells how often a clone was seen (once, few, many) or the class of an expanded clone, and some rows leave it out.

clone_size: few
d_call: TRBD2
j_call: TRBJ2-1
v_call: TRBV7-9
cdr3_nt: TGTGCCAGCAGCTTAGAAGGTAGCGGGAGGGCCAAAATTTGGAATGAGCAGTTCTTC
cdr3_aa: CASSLEGSGRAKIWNEQFF

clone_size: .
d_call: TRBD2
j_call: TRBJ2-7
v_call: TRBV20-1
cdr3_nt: TGCAGTGCTAGGAGCGGGAGGACCTACGAGCAGTACTTC
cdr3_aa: CSARSGRTYEQYF

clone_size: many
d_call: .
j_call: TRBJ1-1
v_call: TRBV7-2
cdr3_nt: TGTGCCAGCAGCTTAGGAATCACTGAAGCTTTCTTT
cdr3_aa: CASSLGITEAFF

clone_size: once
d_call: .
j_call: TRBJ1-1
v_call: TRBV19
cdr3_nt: TGTGCCAGTAATTGGGGAAAGAACACTGAAGCTTTCTTT
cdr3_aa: CASNWGKNTEAFF

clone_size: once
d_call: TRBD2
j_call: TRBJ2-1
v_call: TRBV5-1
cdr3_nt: TGCGCCAGCGGCACAATCCCCGGAGCGGGAGGCCCCCCTAATGAGCAGTTCTTC
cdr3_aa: CASGTIPGAGGPPNEQFF

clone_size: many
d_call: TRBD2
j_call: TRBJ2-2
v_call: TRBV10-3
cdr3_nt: TGTGCCATCAGCGAGGGACTAGCGGGAGCTGGCGGGGAGCTGTTTTTT
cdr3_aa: CAISEGLAGAGGELFF

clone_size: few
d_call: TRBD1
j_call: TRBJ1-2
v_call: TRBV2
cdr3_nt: TGTGCCAGCAGTGAACGGACAGGGAATTCCTATGGCTACACCTTC
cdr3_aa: CASSERTGNSYGYTF

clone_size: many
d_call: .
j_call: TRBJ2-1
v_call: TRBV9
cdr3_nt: TGTGCCAGCAGCGTAGATGGGAAGAAAAACAATGAGCAGTTCTTC
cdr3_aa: CASSVDGKKNNEQFF

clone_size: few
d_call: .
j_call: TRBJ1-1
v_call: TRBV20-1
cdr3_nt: TGCAGTGCTAGAGCAGGGGCCGCGGAGGCTTTCTTT
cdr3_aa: CSARAGAAEAFF

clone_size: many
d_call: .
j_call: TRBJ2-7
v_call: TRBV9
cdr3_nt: TGTGCCAGCAGCGTAGATCACAGGAGGCCCTACGAGCAGTACTTC
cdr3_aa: CASSVDHRRPYEQYF

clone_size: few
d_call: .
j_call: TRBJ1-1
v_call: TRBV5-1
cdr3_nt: TGCGCCAGCAGCTTTACGGGGAACACTGAAGCTTTCTTT
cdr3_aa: CASSFTGNTEAFF

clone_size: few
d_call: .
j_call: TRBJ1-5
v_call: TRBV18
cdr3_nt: TGTGCCACCACTGGGGACACAAATCAGCCCCAGCATTTT
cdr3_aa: CATTGDTNQPQHF

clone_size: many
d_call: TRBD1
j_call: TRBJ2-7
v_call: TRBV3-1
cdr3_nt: TGTGCCAGCACCCTACGGGACAGCTACGAGCAGTACTTC
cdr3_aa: CASTLRDSYEQYF

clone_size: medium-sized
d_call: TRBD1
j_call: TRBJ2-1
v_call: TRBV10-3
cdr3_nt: TGTGCCATCAGTGAGGTCGGGACAGGGGATTGGCAGTTCTTC
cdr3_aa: CAISEVGTGDWQFF

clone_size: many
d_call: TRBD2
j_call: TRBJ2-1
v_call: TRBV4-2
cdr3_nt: TGTGCCAGCAGCGCGGGACTAGCGGACAATGAGCAGTTCTTC
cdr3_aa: CASSAGLADNEQFF

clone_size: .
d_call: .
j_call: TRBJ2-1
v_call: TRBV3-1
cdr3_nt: TGTGCCAGCAGCCCCACTGGAACCCATTACAATGAGCAGTTCTTC
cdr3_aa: CASSPTGTHYNEQFF

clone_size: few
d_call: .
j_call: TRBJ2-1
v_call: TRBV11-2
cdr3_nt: TGTGCCAGCAGCTCAGTGAGGGAAGGCTATGAGCAGTTCTTC
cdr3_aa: CASSSVREGYEQFF

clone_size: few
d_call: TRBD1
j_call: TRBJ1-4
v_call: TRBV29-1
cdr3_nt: TGCAGCGTTGAACCTCAGGGAGGGGGCCTGTTTTTT
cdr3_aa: CSVEPQGGGLFF

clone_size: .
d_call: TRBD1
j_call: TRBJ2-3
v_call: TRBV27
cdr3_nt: TGTGTCAGCAGTATGACAGGGGGCAAGGATACGCAGTATTTT
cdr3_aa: CVSSMTGGKDTQYF

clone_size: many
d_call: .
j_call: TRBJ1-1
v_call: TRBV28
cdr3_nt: TGTGCCAGCATGAGCGACCGAGAAATGAACACTGAAGCTTTCTTT
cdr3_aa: CASMSDREMNTEAFF

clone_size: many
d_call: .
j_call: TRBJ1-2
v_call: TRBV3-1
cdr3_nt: TGTGCCAGCAGCCAAGACAGTAACTATGGCTACACCTTC
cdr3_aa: CASSQDSNYGYTF

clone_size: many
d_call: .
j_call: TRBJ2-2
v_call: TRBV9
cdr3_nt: TGTGCCAGCAGACAGGATAACACCGGGGAGCTGTTTTTT
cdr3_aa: CASRQDNTGELFF

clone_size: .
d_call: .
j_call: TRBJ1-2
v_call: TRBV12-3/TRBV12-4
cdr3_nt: TGTGCCAGCAGCCCATCCACGGGGATCTATGGCTACACCTTC
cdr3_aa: CASSPSTGIYGYTF

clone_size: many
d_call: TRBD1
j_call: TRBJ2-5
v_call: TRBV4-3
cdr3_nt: TGCGCCAGCAGCCAAGGACAGGGGGCGCAAGAGACCCAGTACTTC
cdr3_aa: CASSQGQGAQETQYF

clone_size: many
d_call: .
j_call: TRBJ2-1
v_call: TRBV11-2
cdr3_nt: TGTGCCAGCAGCCAGCCTAATTCCTACAATGAGCAGTTCTTC
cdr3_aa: CASSQPNSYNEQFF

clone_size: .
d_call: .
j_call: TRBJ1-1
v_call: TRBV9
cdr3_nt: TGTGCCAGCAGCGTAGACGTGAACACTGAAGCTTTCTTT
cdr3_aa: CASSVDVNTEAFF

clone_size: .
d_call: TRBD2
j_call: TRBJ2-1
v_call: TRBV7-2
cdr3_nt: TGTGCCAGCAGTCTCCTGGGAAGCGGGAGGCAGTTCTTC
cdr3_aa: CASSLLGSGRQFF

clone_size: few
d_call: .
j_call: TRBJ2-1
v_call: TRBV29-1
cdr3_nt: TGCAGCGTGCAGGGTGCGGTTGGTGAGCAGTTCTTC
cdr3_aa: CSVQGAVGEQFF